This TCR beta chain was documented in a study of early T cells in non-severe SARS-CoV-2 infection (dated by TCRdb to about 2021). Concerning the study at large: Because TCR sequencing was done on bulk RNA from unsorted whole blood, the alpha and beta chains could not be paired.

Libraries were made using 5' RACE. The sample was run on a NextSeq 500. To correct for sequencing error and PCR bias, the TCR library protocol tagged individual cDNA molecules with unique molecular identifiers. Both TCR alpha and beta chains were sequenced, and tight co-correlation was observed between alpha and beta sequence abundances in each sample. The source study handled its data this way. Decombinator V4 was used to perform V gene, J gene and CDR3 annotation of TCR sequences. TCRs were defined as expanded if a significant change between any two time points was detected under a Poisson model with p below 0.0001. TCR abundances were normalised to the total number of TCRs sequenced per sample and were expressed as counts per million. TRAV1-2 paired with TRAJ12, TRAJ20 or TRAJ33 defined MAIT TCRs, while TRAV10 paired with TRAJ18 defined iNKT TCRs. VDJdb, accessed 1 November 2021, was searched for CMV, EBV and SARS-CoV-2 annotated TCRs, excluding TCRs annotated for multiple antigens. TCRdb applied fastp at Q25 and MiXCR to the public reads, then kept only in-frame beta chains. Rows matching on CDR3 protein sequence are summarized as one entry with the most common DNA and genes. The V and J calls shown here were made by TCRdb, not taken from the authors' results. The sample has about 84,000 distinct CDR3 sequences on record, about 12% of them singletons. The ten largest clones capture roughly 3% of the sample.

The germline V gene sets CDR1 to SGDLS and CDR2 to YYNGEE. Inclusive of the bounding cysteine and phenylalanine, the CDR3 is 15 residues long. Only the CDR3 portion is preserved as DNA: 45 bases, with reading frame beginning at the first base. V is pared back by 0 bases and J by 10 bases, with 17 bases lying between the germline termini. As for this clonotype: There is no known antigen for this receptor. No base quality information exists; no much larger clone differs at one position.

Here is what the overall study found, with its caveats: VDJdb matching was skewed toward anti-spike CD8 responses and likely underestimated virus-specific expansions, missing private and CD4 specificities.

A case-control design nested within a healthcare worker cohort in London, UK, was used, with weekly nasopharyngeal swab PCR tests and blood sampling performed. Between 23 and 31 March 2020, the week of the UK lockdown, healthcare workers were enrolled and then followed up weekly for as long as 16 weeks. The chain links TRBV9 with TRBJ2-1, with the D gene too uncertain to name. Input material: whole blood. The clonotype was recovered from an adult who was a healthcare worker with PCR-confirmed SARS-CoV-2 infection or an uninfected control (not recorded which). This receptor carries the CDR3 CASSVDPHTSKEQFF. The sequenced DNA: TGTGCCAGCAGCGTAGATCCTCATACAAGCAAGGAGCAGTTCTTC.